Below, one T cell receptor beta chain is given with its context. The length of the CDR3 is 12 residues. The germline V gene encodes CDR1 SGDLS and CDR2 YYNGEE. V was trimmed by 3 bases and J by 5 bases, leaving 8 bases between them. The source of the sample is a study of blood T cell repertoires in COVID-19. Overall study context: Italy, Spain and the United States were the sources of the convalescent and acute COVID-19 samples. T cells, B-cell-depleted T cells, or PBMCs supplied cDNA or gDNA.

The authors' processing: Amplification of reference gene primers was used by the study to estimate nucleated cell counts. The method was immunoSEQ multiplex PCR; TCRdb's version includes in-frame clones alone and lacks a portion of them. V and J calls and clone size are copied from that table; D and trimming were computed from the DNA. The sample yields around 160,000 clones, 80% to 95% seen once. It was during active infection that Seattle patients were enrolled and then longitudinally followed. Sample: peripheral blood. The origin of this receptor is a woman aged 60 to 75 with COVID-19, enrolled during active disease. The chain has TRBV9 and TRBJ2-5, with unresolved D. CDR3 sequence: CASSAYEETQYF. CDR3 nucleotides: TGTGCCAGCAGCGCTTACGAGGAGACCCAGTACTTC. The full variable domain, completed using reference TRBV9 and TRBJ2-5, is DSGVTQTPKHLITATGQRVTLRCSPRSGDLSVYWYQQSLDQGLQFLIQYYNGEERAKGNILERFSAQQFPDLHSELNLSSLELGDSALYFCASSAYEETQYFGPGTRLLVL.